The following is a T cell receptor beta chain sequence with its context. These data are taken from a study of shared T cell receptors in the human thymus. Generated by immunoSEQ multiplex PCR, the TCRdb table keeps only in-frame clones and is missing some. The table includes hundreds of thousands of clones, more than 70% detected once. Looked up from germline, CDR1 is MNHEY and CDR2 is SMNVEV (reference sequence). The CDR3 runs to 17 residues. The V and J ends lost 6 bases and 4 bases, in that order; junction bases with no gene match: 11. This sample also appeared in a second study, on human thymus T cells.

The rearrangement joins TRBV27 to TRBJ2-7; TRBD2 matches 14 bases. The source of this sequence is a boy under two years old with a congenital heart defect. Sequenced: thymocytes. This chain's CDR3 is CASRGLAGAKDVYEQYF. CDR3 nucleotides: TGTGCCAGCAGGGGACTAGCGGGAGCTAAGGATGTGTACGAGCAGTACTTC.